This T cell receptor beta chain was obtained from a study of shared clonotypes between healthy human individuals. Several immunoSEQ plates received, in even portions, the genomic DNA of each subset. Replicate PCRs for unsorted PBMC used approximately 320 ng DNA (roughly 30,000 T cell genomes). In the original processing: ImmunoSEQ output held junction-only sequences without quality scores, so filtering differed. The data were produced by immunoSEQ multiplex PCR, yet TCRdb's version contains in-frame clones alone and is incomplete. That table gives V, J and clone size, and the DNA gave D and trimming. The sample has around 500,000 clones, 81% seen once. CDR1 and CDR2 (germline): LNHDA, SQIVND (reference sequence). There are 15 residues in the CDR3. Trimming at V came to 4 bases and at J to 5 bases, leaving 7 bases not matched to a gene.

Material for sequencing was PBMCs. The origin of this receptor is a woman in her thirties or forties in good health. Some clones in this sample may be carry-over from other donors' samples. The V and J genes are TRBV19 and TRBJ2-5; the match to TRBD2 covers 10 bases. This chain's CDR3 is CASSTAGGRGETQYF. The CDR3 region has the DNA TGTGCCAGTAGTACAGCGGGAGGGCGGGGGGAGACCCAGTACTTC.